This paragraph reports one T cell receptor beta chain. The table lists this clonotype with many counts. Its antigen specificity is not known. No much larger clone exists at a distance of one base, and base qualities are not known. This sample was taken from a study of low-dose radiotherapy and immunotherapy resistance in tumors (dated by TCRdb to between 2021 and 2023). Turning to the overall study: Cohort 1 received 0.5 Gy per fraction every 2 weeks, with a prescribed total PTV dose of 6.5 Gy. In Cohort 2, 1 Gy per fraction was delivered every two weeks, for a total of 13 Gy over 26 weeks. Nivolumab and ipilimumab were both given intravenously, with nivolumab at a 240 mg flat dose every two weeks and ipilimumab at 1 mg/kg every six weeks. Intravenous cyclophosphamide at 200 mg/m2 was administered every two weeks, one day ahead of each radiation and immunotherapy administration. Aspirin 300 mg was taken orally once daily by patients for four cycles, starting on cycle 1 day 1. Trial participants were not randomized into treatment groups. Eight patients were included in the translational analysis, namely three from the first dose cohort plus the first five from the second dose cohort.

V loses 1 base of germline sequence and J loses 2 bases, and the interval between the two ends is 5 bases. The CDR3 numbers 13 residues from cysteine through phenylalanine. CDR3 DNA is the only sequence kept; it has 39 bases, read in frame from the first base. CDR1 and CDR2 are drawn from the germline V gene: SGHNT, YENEEA. For sequencing, an Illumina HiSeq 2500 was employed. To make first-strand cDNA, Superscript III was used along with a set of TRAV- and TRBV-specific primers so that both the TCRalpha and TCRbeta chains were covered. TCRs were amplified with Phusion for 20 to 25 PCR cycles using a constant-region primer together with the adapter attached to the V primers. The MessageAmp II aRNA Amplification Kit was used to amplify the isolated mRNA, with in vitro transcription run for more than 15 hours at 37 degrees C. The Dynabeads mRNA DIRECT Purification Kit was used to isolate the mRNA for TCR sequencing. Indexed Illumina adapters were added in a second Phusion PCR of 25 to 30 cycles, and the PCR products were purified with AMPure XP beads. Turning to the authors' computational methods: Using custom Perl scripts, TCR sequences encoding the same protein were pooled, out-of-frame sequences were removed, and the abundance of each clonotype was computed. Any TCR sequence supported by only a single read was excluded from analysis. Repertoire metrics included Shannon entropy, Gini index, clonality, richness, and frequency of TCRs shared between repertoires. The public reads were reprocessed in TCRdb via fastp at Q25 and MiXCR, keeping in-frame beta chains. A single entry per CDR3 protein holds the most common genes and DNA from its merged rows. The V and J calls shown here were made by TCRdb, not taken from the authors' results. The table for this sample lists tens of thousands of distinct CDR3 sequences; 20% to 25% of them were counted only once. The biggest ten clones account for roughly 12% of the sample.

The intended sense of this specimen's time point label: after trial treatment. According to the study, the label for this sample's treatment or condition signals: LDRT plus nivolumab, ipilimumab, low-dose cyclophosphamide and aspirin (RACIN trial). Donors were enrolled in RACIN, a single-arm phase I dose-escalation trial combining nivolumab, ipilimumab, aspirin, low-dose cyclophosphamide and low-dose radiotherapy. Patients were eligible if they had advanced solid tumors that were TIL-negative. The sample in question was PBMCs, obtained after low-dose radiotherapy plus immunotherapy. This sequence uses TRBV11-3 and TRBJ1-1, with no D gene named confidently. The source is a female donor with ovarian cancer. The DNA is TGTGCCAGCAGCTTAGTATTTAACACTGAAGCTTTCTTT. Its protein reads: CASSLVFNTEAFF.